This note documents a single TCR beta chain sequence. The CDR3 is made up of 16 amino acids. V dropped 4 bases and J dropped 4; count of bases not matched to a gene: 9. Germline-derived CDR1 and CDR2 are SGHRS and YFSETQ. In the original workflow: Reference gene primers were amplified, and this amplification served to estimate nucleated cell counts. The protocol was immunoSEQ multiplex PCR, while the TCRdb copy is restricted to in-frame clones and leaves out a portion. D and trimming come from the DNA, and the V and J calls and clone size come from that table. The sample holds about 370,000 clones, about 89% seen once. This sample was taken from a study of blood T cell repertoires in COVID-19. For the study at large: T cells, B-cell-depleted T cells, or PBMCs supplied cDNA or gDNA.

Seattle-derived patients entered the study during active infection and were followed longitudinally. Sequencing was done on a sample of peripheral blood. V and J are TRBV5-1 and TRBJ1-1, with 11 bases aligning to TRBD1. The TCR was taken from a woman between 25 and 40 years old with COVID-19, enrolled during active disease. CDR3 sequence: CASSPDRGRVGTEAFF. CDR3 nucleotide sequence: TGCGCCAGCAGCCCGGACAGGGGGCGGGTGGGCACTGAAGCTTTCTTT.